This T cell receptor (beta chain) was sequenced during a study of blood T cell repertoires in COVID-19. Study-level background: T cells, B-cell-depleted T cells, or PBMCs supplied cDNA or gDNA.

The germline V gene encodes CDR1 LNHDA and CDR2 SQIVND (reference sequence). V was pared by 3 bases and J by 5 bases, with 14 bases between. The CDR3 is made up of 15 amino acids. Per the original data handling: How many nucleated cells were present was estimated from reference gene primer amplification. The protocol was immunoSEQ multiplex PCR, while the TCRdb copy is restricted to in-frame clones and leaves out a portion. V and J calls and clone size are copied from that table; D and trimming were computed from the DNA. The table shows over 45,000 clones, with 65% to 90% occurring only once. The specimen sequenced was peripheral blood. The sequence came from a man between 35 and 55 years old with acute or convalescent COVID-19. The chain links TRBV19 to TRBJ1-5; tentative D call: TRBD1 (6 bases). As DNA, the CDR3 is TGTGCCAGTAGTATCACACAGGGTGGGGATCAGCCCCAGCATTTT. Residues: CASSITQGGDQPQHF.